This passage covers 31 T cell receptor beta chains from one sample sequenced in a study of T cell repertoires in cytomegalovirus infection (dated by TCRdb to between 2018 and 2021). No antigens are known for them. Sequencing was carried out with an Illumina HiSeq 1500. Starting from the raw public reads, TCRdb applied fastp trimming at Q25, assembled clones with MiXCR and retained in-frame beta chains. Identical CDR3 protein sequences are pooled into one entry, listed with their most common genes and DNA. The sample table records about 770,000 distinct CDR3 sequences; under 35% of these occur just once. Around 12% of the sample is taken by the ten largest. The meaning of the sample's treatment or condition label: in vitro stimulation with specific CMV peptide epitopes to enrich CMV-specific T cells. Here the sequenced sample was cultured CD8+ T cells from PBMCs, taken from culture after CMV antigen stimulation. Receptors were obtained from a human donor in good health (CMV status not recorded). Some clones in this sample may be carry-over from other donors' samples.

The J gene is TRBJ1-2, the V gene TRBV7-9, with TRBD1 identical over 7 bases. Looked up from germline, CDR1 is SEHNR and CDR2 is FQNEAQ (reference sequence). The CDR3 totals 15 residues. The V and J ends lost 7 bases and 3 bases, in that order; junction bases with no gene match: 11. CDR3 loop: CASTLPVRGDYGYTF. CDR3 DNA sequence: TGTGCCAGCACCCTGCCCGTCAGGGGGGACTATGGCTACACCTTC.

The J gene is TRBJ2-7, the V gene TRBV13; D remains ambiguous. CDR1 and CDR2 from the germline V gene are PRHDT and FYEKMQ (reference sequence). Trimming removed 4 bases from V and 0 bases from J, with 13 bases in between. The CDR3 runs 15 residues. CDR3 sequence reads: CASSSAKVSSYEQYF. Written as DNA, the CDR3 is TGTGCCAGCAGCTCTGCAAAGGTTTCCTCCTACGAGCAGTACTTC. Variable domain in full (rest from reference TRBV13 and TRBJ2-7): AAGVIQSPRHLIKEKRETATLKCYPIPRHDTVYWYQQGPGQDPQFLISFYEKMQSDKGSIPDRFSAQQFSDYHSELNMSSLELGDSALYFCASSSAKVSSYEQYFGPGTRLTVT.

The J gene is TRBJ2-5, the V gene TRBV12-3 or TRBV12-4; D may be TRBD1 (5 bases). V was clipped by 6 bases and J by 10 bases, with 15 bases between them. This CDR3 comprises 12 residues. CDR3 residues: CASRSRVPLQYF. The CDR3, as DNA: TGTGCCAGCAGGTCCAGGGTCCCCCTCCAGTACTTC.

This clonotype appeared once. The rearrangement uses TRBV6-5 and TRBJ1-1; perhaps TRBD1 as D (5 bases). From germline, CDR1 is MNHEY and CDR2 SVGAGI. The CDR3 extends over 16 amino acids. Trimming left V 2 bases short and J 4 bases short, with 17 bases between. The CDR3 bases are TGTGCCAGCAGTTACGGGACCAGGAGAGGTAGCACTGAAGCTTTCTTT. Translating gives CASSYGTRRGSTEAFF.

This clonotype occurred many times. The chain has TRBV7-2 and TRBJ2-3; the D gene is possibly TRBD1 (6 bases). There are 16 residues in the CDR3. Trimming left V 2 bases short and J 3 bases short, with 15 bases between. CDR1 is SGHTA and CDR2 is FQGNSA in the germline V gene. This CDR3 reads CASSLSGVWETDTQYF. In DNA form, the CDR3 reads TGTGCCAGCAGCTTATCAGGGGTATGGGAAACAGATACGCAGTATTTT.

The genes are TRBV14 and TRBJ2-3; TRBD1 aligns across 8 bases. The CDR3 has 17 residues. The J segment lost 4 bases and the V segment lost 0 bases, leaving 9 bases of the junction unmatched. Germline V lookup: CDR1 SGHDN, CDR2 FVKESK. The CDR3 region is CASSQDVTQGGADTQYF. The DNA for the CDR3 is TGTGCCAGCAGCCAAGATGTGACACAGGGGGGAGCAGATACGCAGTATTTT.

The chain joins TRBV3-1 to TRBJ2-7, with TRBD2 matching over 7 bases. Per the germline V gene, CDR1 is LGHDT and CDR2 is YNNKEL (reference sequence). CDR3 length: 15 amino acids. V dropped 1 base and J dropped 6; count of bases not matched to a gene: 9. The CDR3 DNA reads TGTGCCAGCAGCCAAGGGGGAGGGCGGTTTGGCGAGCAGTACGTC. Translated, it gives CASSQGGGRFGEQYV.

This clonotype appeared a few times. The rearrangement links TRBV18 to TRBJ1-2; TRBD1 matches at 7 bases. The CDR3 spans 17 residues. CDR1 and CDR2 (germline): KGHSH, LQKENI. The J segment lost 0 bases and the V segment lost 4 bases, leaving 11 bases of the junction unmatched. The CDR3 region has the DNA TGTGCCAGCTCACTCGGGACAGCACCATATACTAACTATGGCTACACCTTC. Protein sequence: CASSLGTAPYTNYGYTF.

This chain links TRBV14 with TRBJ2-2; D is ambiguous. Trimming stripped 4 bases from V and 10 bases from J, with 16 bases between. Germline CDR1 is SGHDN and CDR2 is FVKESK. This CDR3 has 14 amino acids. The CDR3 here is CASSPTGVIEELFF. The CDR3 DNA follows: TGTGCCAGCAGCCCAACTGGGGTGATCGAGGAGCTGTTTTTT.

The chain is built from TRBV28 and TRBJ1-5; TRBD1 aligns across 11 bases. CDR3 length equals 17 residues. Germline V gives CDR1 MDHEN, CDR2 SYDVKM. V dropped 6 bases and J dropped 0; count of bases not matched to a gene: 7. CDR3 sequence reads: CASRDGQGAYSNQPQHF. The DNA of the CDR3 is TGTGCCAGCAGGGACGGACAGGGGGCTTATAGCAATCAGCCCCAGCATTTT.

CDR3 sequence: CASSPASQGETQYF. The CDR3 DNA reads TGTGCCAGCAGCCCCGCCAGCCAAGGGGAGACCCAGTACTTC. The rearrangement links TRBV28 to TRBJ2-5; no clear D gene. With 6 bases removed from V and 5 bases from J, the gap between germline ends came to 16 bases. This CDR3 spans 14 amino acids. Germline CDR1 is MDHEN and CDR2 is SYDVKM.

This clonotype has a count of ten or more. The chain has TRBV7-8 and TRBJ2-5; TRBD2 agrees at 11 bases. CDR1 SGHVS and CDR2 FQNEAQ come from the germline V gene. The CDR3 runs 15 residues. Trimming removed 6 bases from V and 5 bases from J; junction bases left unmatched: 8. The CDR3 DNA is TGTGCCAGCAGACTTAGCGGGGGGGCCTGGGAGACCCAGTACTTC. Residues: CASRLSGGAWETQYF. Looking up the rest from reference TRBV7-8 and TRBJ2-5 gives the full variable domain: GAGVSQSPRYKVAKRGQDVALRCDPISGHVSLFWYQQALGQGPEFLTYFQNEAQLDKSGLPSDRFFAERPEGSVSTLKIQRTQQEDSAVYLCASRLSGGAWETQYFGPGTRLLVL.

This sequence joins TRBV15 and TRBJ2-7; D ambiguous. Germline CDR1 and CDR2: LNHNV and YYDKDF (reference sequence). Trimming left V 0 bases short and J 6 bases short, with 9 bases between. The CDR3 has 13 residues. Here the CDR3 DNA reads TGTGCCACCAGCAGAGATCGTAGCTCCGAGCAGTACGTC. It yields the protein CATSRDRSSEQYV.

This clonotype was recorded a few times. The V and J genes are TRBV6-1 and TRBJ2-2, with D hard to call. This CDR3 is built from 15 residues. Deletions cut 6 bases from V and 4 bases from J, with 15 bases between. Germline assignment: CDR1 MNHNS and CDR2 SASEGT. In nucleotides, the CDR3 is TGTGCCAGCAGAGAGTTAGAACTTTTCACCGGGGAGCTGTTTTTT. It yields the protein CASRELELFTGELFF.

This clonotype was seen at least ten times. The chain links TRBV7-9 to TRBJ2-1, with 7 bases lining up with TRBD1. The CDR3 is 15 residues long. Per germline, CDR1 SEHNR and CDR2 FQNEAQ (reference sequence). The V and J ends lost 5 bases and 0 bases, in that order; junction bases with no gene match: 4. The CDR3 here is CASSGTVFSYNEQFF. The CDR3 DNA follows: TGTGCCAGCAGCGGGACAGTATTCTCCTACAATGAGCAGTTCTTC.

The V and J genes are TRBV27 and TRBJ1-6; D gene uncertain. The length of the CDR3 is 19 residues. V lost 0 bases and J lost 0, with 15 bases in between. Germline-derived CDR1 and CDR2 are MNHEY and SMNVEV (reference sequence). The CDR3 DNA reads TGTGCCAGCAGTTTATCGTGGAGGGTCCCTAGCTCCTATAATTCACCCCTCCACTTT. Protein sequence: CASSLSWRVPSSYNSPLHF.

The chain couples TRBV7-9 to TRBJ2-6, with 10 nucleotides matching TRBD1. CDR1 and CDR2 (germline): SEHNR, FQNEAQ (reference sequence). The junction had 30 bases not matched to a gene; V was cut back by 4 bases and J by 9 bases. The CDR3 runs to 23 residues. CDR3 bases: TGTGCCAGCAGCTCAGGCCGGACAGGGGGACCGGATTTATCACTCTTCTGGGACAACGTCCTGACTTTC. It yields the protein CASSSGRTGGPDLSLFWDNVLTF.

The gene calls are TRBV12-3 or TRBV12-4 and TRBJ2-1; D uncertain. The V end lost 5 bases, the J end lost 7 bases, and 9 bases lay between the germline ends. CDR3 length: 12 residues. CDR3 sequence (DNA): TGTGCCAGCAGTATACAGACGAATGAGCAGTTCTTC. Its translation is CASSIQTNEQFF.

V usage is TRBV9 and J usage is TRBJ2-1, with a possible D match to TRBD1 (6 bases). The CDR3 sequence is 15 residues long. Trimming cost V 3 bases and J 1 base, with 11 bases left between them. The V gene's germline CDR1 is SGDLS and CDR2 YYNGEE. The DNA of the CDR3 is TGTGCCAGCAGCGATAACAGGGCGTCCTACAATGAGCAGTTCTTC. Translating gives CASSDNRASYNEQFF.

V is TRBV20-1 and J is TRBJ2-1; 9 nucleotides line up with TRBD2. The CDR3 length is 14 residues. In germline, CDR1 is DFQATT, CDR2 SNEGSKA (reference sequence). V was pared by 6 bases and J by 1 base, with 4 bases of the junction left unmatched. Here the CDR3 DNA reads TGCAGTGCCCCGACTAGCGGTTCCTACAATGAGCAGTTCTTC. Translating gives CSAPTSGSYNEQFF.

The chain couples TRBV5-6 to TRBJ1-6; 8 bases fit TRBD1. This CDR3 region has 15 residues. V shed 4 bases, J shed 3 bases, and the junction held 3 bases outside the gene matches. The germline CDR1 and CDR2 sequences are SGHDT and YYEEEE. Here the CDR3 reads CASSAGQDYNSPLHF. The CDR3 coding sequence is TGTGCCAGCAGCGCGGGACAGGACTATAATTCACCCCTCCACTTT.

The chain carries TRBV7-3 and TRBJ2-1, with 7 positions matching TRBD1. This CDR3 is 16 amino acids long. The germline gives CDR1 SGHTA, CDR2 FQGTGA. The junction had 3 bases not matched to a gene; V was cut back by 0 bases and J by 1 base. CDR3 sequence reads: CASSLTGGASYNEQFF. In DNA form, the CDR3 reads TGTGCCAGCAGCTTAACAGGGGGCGCTTCCTACAATGAGCAGTTCTTC.

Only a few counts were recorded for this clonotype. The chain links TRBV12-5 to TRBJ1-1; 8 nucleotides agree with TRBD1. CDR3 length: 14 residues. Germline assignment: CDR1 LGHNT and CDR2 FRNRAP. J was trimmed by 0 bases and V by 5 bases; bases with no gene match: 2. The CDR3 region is CASGADRVNTEAFF. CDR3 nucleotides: TGTGCTAGTGGTGCGGACAGGGTGAACACTGAAGCTTTCTTT.

The CDR3 nucleotides read TGTGCCAGCAGTTACTCCCCCTTGACAGGGGATGACCACGAGCAGTACTTC. The encoded protein is CASSYSPLTGDDHEQYF. The J gene is TRBJ2-7, the V gene TRBV6-5; 8 nucleotides line up with TRBD1. This CDR3 contains 17 residues. Germline V gene lookup returns CDR1 MNHEY and CDR2 SVGAGI. The trim removed 0 bases at V and 5 bases at J, leaving 12 bases unmatched.

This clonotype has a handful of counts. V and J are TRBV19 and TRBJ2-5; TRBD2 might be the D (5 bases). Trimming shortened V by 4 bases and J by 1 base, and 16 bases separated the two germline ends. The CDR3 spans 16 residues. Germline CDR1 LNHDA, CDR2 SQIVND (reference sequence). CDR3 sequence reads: CASSRVATQSQETQYF. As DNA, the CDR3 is TGTGCCAGTAGTAGGGTAGCGACCCAGAGCCAAGAGACCCAGTACTTC.

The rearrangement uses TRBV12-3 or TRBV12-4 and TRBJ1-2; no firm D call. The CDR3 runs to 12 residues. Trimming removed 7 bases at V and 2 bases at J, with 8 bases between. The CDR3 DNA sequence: TGTGCCAGCACAGACGGAAACTATGGCTACACCTTC. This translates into CASTDGNYGYTF.

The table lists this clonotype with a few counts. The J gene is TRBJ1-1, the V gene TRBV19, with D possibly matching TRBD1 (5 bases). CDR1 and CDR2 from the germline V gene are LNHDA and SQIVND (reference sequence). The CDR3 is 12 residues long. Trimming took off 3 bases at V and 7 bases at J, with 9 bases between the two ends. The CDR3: CASSIGDREAFF. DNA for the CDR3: TGTGCCAGTAGTATTGGGGACCGTGAAGCTTTCTTT.

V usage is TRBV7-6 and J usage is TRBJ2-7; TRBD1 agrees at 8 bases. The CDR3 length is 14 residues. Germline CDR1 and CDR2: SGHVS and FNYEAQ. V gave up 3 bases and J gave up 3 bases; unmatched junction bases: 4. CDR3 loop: CASSFRTGFYEQYF. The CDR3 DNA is TGTGCCAGCAGCTTCCGGACAGGGTTCTACGAGCAGTACTTC.

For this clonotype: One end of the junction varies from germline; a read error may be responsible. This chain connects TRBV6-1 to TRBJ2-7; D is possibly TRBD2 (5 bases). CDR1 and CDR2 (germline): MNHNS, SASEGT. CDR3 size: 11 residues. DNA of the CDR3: TGTACCAGCCTGGGGAGCTACGAGCAGTACTTC. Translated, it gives CTSLGSYEQYF.

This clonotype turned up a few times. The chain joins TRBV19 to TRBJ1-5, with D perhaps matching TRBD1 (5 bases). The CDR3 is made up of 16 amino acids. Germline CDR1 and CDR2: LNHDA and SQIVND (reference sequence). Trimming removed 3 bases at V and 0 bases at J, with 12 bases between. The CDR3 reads CASSMLAGPSNQPQHF. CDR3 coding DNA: TGTGCCAGTAGTATGCTCGCAGGGCCTAGCAATCAGCCCCAGCATTTT. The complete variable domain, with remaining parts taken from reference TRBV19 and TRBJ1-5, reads DGGITQSPKYLFRKEGQNVTLSCEQNLNHDAMYWYRQDPGQGLRLIYYSQIVNDFQKGDIAEGYSVSREKKESFPLTVTSAQKNPTAFYLCASSMLAGPSNQPQHFGDGTRLSIL.

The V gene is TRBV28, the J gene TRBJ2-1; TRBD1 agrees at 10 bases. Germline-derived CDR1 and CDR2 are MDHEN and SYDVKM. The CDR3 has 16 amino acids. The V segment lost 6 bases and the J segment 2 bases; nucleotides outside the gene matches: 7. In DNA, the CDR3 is TGTGCCAGCAGCATAGGACAGGGGGATCCCTACAATGAGCAGTTCTTC. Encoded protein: CASSIGQGDPYNEQFF.